The 18 T cell receptor beta chains below were found in one sample sequenced in a study of memory CD4+ T cells and cytomegalovirus serostatus. The sort gate was single viable CD3+CD4+CD8-CD45RO+ cells for memory CD4+ T cells. The protocol was immunoSEQ multiplex PCR, while the TCRdb copy is restricted to in-frame clones and leaves out a portion. The sample comprises about 50,000 clones, over 75% of which are singletons, and approximately 0.6% rests with the top ten. Sequenced: memory CD4+ T cells from blood. The source is an adult in good health and CMV-seronegative.

The chain uses TRBV6-1 and TRBJ2-7, with 8 bases aligning to TRBD1. V lost 6 bases and J lost 7; bases outside the gene matches: 11. This CDR3 comprises 14 residues. Germline CDR1 is MNHNS and CDR2 is SASEGT. The CDR3 DNA is TGTGCCAGCAGGGCCGGGACAGGACCTTGGGAGCAGTACTTC. Protein: CASRAGTGPWEQYF.

V usage is TRBV9 and J usage is TRBJ1-1; D possibly corresponds to TRBD1 (6 bases). V was shortened by 3 bases and J by 3 bases, with 15 bases between the two germline ends. The CDR3 length is 15 residues. The V gene's germline CDR1 is SGDLS and CDR2 YYNGEE. The CDR3 DNA is TGTGCCAGCAGCGCCCGGGGGGGCCCTGACACTGAAGCTTTCTTT. Residues: CASSARGGPDTEAFF.

The rearrangement links TRBV7-2 to TRBJ1-6; the match to TRBD1 covers 7 bases. There are 16 residues in the CDR3. Germline loops: CDR1 SGHTA, CDR2 FQGNSA. Trimming removed 6 bases from V and 7 bases from J; junction bases left unmatched: 12. The DNA for the CDR3 is TGTGCCAGCAGTTTTCCTCAAACAGGGGCCAATTCACCCCTCCACTTT. This codes for CASSFPQTGANSPLHF.

This chain connects TRBV14 to TRBJ1-2, with a tentative D call TRBD1 (5 bases). The germline gives CDR1 SGHDN, CDR2 FVKESK. This CDR3 region has 15 residues. Trimming stripped 3 bases from V and 4 bases from J, with 15 bases between. CDR3 region: CASSQGDGLPYGYTF. Here the CDR3 DNA reads TGTGCCAGCAGCCAGGGGGACGGACTGCCCTATGGCTACACCTTC.

The chain employs TRBV27 and TRBJ1-1; D is possibly TRBD1 (6 bases). V shed 7 bases and J shed 3 bases, with 21 bases lying between them. This CDR3 has 16 residues. CDR1 MNHEY and CDR2 SMNVEV come from the germline V gene (reference sequence). The CDR3 loop reads CASTPLSLGGDTEAFF. The CDR3 bases are TGTGCCAGCACCCCCCTCAGTTTAGGGGGGGACACTGAAGCTTTCTTT.

The chain uses TRBV18 and TRBJ2-7; the D call may be TRBD1 or TRBD2 (6 bases each). Germline V gene sequence: CDR1 KGHSH, CDR2 LQKENI. V shed 3 bases and J shed 3 bases, with 18 bases lying between them. This CDR3 region has 16 residues. The CDR3 reads CASSPPGAYPIYEQYF. In DNA form, the CDR3 reads TGTGCCAGCTCACCCCCGGGGGCTTATCCCATCTACGAGCAGTACTTC.

The chain uses TRBV6-5 and TRBJ1-3, with D hard to call. The CDR3 length is 15 residues. Looked up from germline, CDR1 is MNHEY and CDR2 is SVGAGI. V was trimmed by 7 bases and J by 4 bases, leaving 17 bases between them. The CDR3 DNA follows: TGTGCCAGCAAAATTGACGGAAGGGTGGGAAACACCATATATTTT. It specifies CASKIDGRVGNTIYF.

The chain joins TRBV19 to TRBJ1-2; 7 nucleotides line up with TRBD1. The CDR3 is 13 amino acids. Losses at the gene ends were 5 bases for V and 4 bases for J; bases not matched to a gene: 4. Germline V gene sequence: CDR1 LNHDA, CDR2 SQIVND (reference sequence). DNA for the CDR3: TGTGCCAGTAGTCTCACAGGGGTCTATGGCTACACCTTC. It is translated as CASSLTGVYGYTF.

CDR3 region: CASLSSGLSYEQYF. In DNA form, the CDR3 reads TGTGCCAGCCTCTCCAGCGGACTATCCTACGAGCAGTACTTC. This chain uses TRBV2 with TRBJ2-7; possibly TRBD2 for D (6 bases). The germline gives CDR1 SNHLY, CDR2 FYNNEI. Trimming took off 8 bases at V and 1 base at J, with 15 bases between the two ends. The CDR3 extends over 14 amino acids. Filled out from reference TRBV2 and TRBJ2-7, the complete variable domain reads EPEVTQTPSHQVTQMGQEVILRCVPISNHLYFYWYRQILGQKVEFLVSFYNNEISEKSEIFDDQFSVERPDGSNFTLKIRSTKLEDSAMYFCASLSSGLSYEQYFGPGTRLTVT.

The chain joins TRBV19 to TRBJ2-7; D gene unclear. Germline-derived CDR1 and CDR2 are LNHDA and SQIVND (reference sequence). V lost 3 bases, J lost 2 bases, and 11 bases lay in between. The CDR3 has 14 residues. The CDR3 DNA reads as TGTGCCAGTAGTATTTTCGCAAAAACCTACGAGCAGTACTTC. This gives the protein CASSIFAKTYEQYF. The complete variable domain, with remaining parts taken from reference TRBV19 and TRBJ2-7, reads DGGITQSPKYLFRKEGQNVTLSCEQNLNHDAMYWYRQDPGQGLRLIYYSQIVNDFQKGDIAEGYSVSREKKESFPLTVTSAQKNPTAFYLCASSIFAKTYEQYFGPGTRLTVT.

The V gene is TRBV19, the J gene TRBJ2-5; possible D gene TRBD1, 6 bases. This CDR3 is 14 amino acids long. The V end was cut by 3 bases, the J end by 7 bases, with 15 bases between. In germline, CDR1 is LNHDA, CDR2 SQIVND (reference sequence). Here the CDR3 reads CASSITGTLGTQYF. The CDR3 DNA is TGTGCCAGTAGTATCACCGGGACATTGGGGACCCAGTACTTC.

The chain joins TRBV7-2 to TRBJ2-3; a weak D match, TRBD1 (6 bases). V lost 5 bases and J 0 bases, leaving 15 bases between the germline ends. The CDR3 runs to 16 residues. Per germline, CDR1 SGHTA and CDR2 FQGNSA. This chain's CDR3 is CASSIRGGASTDTQYF. CDR3 nucleotide sequence: TGTGCCAGCAGCATCAGAGGGGGAGCTAGCACAGATACGCAGTATTTT.

On this clone: A much larger clone is a single base away; this may be a read error. The J gene is TRBJ1-1, the V gene TRBV5-3; TRBD1 might be the D (5 bases). TRBV5-3 is marked as an open reading frame, function uncertain. The CDR3 contains 13 residues. Trimming left V 10 bases short and J 1 base short, with 14 bases between. For the CDR3, the DNA is TGTGCCGCCAAAGAGGGGCAGAACACTGAAGCTTTCTTT. Protein product: CAAKEGQNTEAFF.

This chain uses TRBV5-1 with TRBJ2-7; a possible D gene is TRBD1 (6 bases). The CDR3 is 13 amino acids. The germline CDR1 and CDR2 sequences are SGHRS and YFSETQ. Trimming stripped 4 bases from V and 3 bases from J, with 11 bases between. The CDR3 reads CASSQGLGYEQYF. CDR3 in DNA: TGCGCCAGCAGCCAGGGGTTAGGCTACGAGCAGTACTTC.

The J gene is TRBJ2-5, the V gene TRBV19, with 7 bases that match TRBD1. Germline CDR1 and CDR2: LNHDA and SQIVND (reference sequence). Trimming at V came to 4 bases and at J to 14 bases, leaving 10 bases not matched to a gene. CDR3 length: 12 amino acids. DNA for the CDR3: TGTGCCAGTAGTAACCCACAGGGGACACCATACTTC. Translated: CASSNPQGTPYF.

This CDR3 is CASSLVSYHEQFF. For the CDR3, the DNA is TGTGCCAGCAGCTTGGTTTCTTACCATGAGCAGTTCTTC. The chain recombines TRBV5-6 with TRBJ2-1; D is unclear. The CDR3 runs to 13 residues. The germline V gene has CDR1 SGHDT and CDR2 YYEEEE. Trimming shortened V by 0 bases and J by 8 bases, and 9 bases separated the two germline ends. Drawing the rest from reference TRBV5-6 and TRBJ2-1, the complete variable domain is DAGVTQSPTHLIKTRGQQVTLRCSPKSGHDTVSWYQQALGQGPQFIFQYYEEEERQRGNFPDRFSGHQFPNYSSELNVNALLLGDSALYLCASSLVSYHEQFFGPGTRLTVL.

J is TRBJ2-7 and V is TRBV7-9; TRBD2 matches at 9 bases. V gave up 5 bases and J gave up 1 base; unmatched junction bases: 9. The CDR3 consists of 16 residues. Germline V gene lookup returns CDR1 SEHNR and CDR2 FQNEAQ (reference sequence). CDR3 in amino acids: CASSRSSGVGSYEQYF. The DNA of the CDR3 is TGTGCCAGCAGCAGGTCTAGCGGGGTTGGATCCTACGAGCAGTACTTC. The full variable domain, completed using reference TRBV7-9 and TRBJ2-7, is DTGVSQNPRHKITKRGQNVTFRCDPISEHNRLYWYRQTLGQGPEFLTYFQNEAQLEKSRLLSDRFSAERPKGSFSTLEIQRTEQGDSAMYLCASSRSSGVGSYEQYFGPGTRLTVT.

In nucleotides, the CDR3 is TGTGCCAGCAGCTTGGAGGGGGTCCCGTATGGCTACACCTTC. Protein product: CASSLEGVPYGYTF. The rearrangement uses TRBV5-5 and TRBJ1-2, with D possibly matching TRBD1 (6 bases). The V gene's germline CDR1 is SGHKS and CDR2 YYEKEE (reference sequence). V lost 0 bases and J lost 5, with 11 bases in between. The CDR3 has 14 residues.